This TCR beta chain originates from a study of T cells in Graves' hyperthyroidism and ophthalmopathy. CDR1 and CDR2 (germline): DFQATT, SNEGSKA (reference sequence). V was pared by 1 base and J by 0 bases, with 9 bases between. CDR3 length: 14 residues. From RNA transcripts, TCR beta CDR3 regions were amplified. TCR CDR3 underwent first-round RT-PCR with the HTBI primer set. Via MiXCR, TCRdb re-called the multiplex PCR reads, giving one row per CDR3 protein. The table has about 680,000 distinct CDR3 sequences, about a third seen once. The receptor comes from a woman in her thirties or forties with Graves' hyperthyroidism. The sequencing sample was made of blood. The chain combines TRBV20-1 with TRBJ2-5; D call uncertain. The CDR3 DNA is TGCAGTGCTAGAGTGGATCCAAACCAAGAGACCCAGTACTTC. This translates into CSARVDPNQETQYF.